This T cell receptor (beta chain) was identified during a study of T cell responses to AZD1222 COVID-19 vaccine. Findings and limits, study-wide: Unmutated variant regions are reportedly the target of nearly half of TCRs that are spike-specific.

The CDR3 consists of 14 residues. Germline values: CDR1 SGHVS, CDR2 FNYEAQ. V shed 2 bases and J 8 bases; nucleotides not matched to a gene: 6. Sequencing was performed with immunoSEQ multiplex PCR; in TCRdb, only in-frame clones are kept and a portion is missing. The table includes more than 150,000 clones, around 90% detected once. Second-dose recipients at about 4 or about 12 weeks were treated as one pooled group. Details on this clone: Its antigen is still unknown.

The sequence was collected from an adult who received the AZD1222 COVID-19 vaccine. V usage is TRBV7-6 and J usage is TRBJ2-1; TRBD2 matches 7 bases. The sample consisted of peripheral blood, taken 28 days after the second AZD1222 dose. The CDR3 DNA reads TGTGCCAGCAGCTTACCAGGGAGGGGTGATGAGCAGTTCTTC. Protein sequence: CASSLPGRGDEQFF.